Below are 12 T cell receptor beta chains sequenced from a single sample in a study of radiotherapy plus CTLA-4 blockade in lung cancer. Clones were read by immunoSEQ multiplex PCR, and TCRdb kept only the in-frame ones, dropping some. The table includes 80,000 to 95,000 clones, roughly four fifths detected once. The material sequenced was peripheral blood, taken from a patient treated with radiotherapy plus ipilimumab. These receptors originate from a human donor with non-small cell lung cancer who had stable disease on radiotherapy plus ipilimumab.

The chain combines TRBV5-1 with TRBJ2-7; 7 nucleotides align to TRBD2. V was pared by 4 bases and J by 3 bases, with 7 bases of the junction left unmatched. The germline V gene encodes CDR1 SGHRS and CDR2 YFSETQ. The CDR3 contains 14 residues. The CDR3 sequence is CASSPTGGFYEQYF. The CDR3 DNA sequence: TGCGCCAGCAGCCCCACGGGAGGTTTCTACGAGCAGTACTTC.

This chain joins TRBV19 and TRBJ2-3; maybe TRBD1 (5 bases). The CDR3 spans 15 residues. Trimming removed 3 bases from V and 1 base from J, with 11 bases in between. Germline V CDR1 and CDR2: LNHDA, SQIVND (reference sequence). CDR3 loop: CASSILGAGTDTQYF. The CDR3 DNA reads as TGTGCCAGTAGTATTTTAGGGGCCGGCACAGATACGCAGTATTTT. The whole variable domain, filled in from reference TRBV19 and TRBJ2-3, reads DGGITQSPKYLFRKEGQNVTLSCEQNLNHDAMYWYRQDPGQGLRLIYYSQIVNDFQKGDIAEGYSVSREKKESFPLTVTSAQKNPTAFYLCASSILGAGTDTQYFGPGTRLTVL.

The V and J genes are TRBV14 and TRBJ2-7; maybe TRBD1 (5 bases). Trimming shortened V by 0 bases and J by 1 base, and 10 bases separated the two germline ends. Germline CDR1 is SGHDN and CDR2 is FVKESK. CDR3 length: 15 residues. Written as DNA, the CDR3 is TGTGCCAGCAGCCAAGATACAGGCTTATCCTACGAGCAGTACTTC. Its translation is CASSQDTGLSYEQYF.

V usage is TRBV29-1 and J usage is TRBJ1-1, with 9 positions matching TRBD1. The CDR3 totals 15 residues. V lost 5 bases and J lost 1; bases outside the gene matches: 8. Germline CDR1 reads SQVTM; CDR2 reads ANQGSEA. The CDR3: CSVPGQGSGNTEAFF. The CDR3 DNA is TGCAGCGTTCCGGGACAGGGTTCGGGGAACACTGAAGCTTTCTTT. Complete variable domain (other parts from reference TRBV29-1 and TRBJ1-1): SAVISQKPSRDICQRGTSLTIQCQVDSQVTMMFWYRQQPGQSLTLIATANQGSEATYESGFVIDKFPISRPNLTFSTLTVSNMSPEDSSIYLCSVPGQGSGNTEAFFGQGTRLTVV.

The chain combines TRBV18 with TRBJ1-4; possible D gene TRBD1, 5 bases. This CDR3 is 15 amino acids long. Trimming removed 2 bases at V and 4 bases at J, with 11 bases between. Per the germline V gene, CDR1 is KGHSH and CDR2 is LQKENI. The CDR3 DNA reads TGTGCCAGCTCACCAGCTAAACAGGATAATGAAAAACTGTTTTTT. Residues: CASSPAKQDNEKLFF.

The rearrangement uses TRBV28 and TRBJ2-1, with a weak D call TRBD2 (5 bases). Trimming removed 3 bases at V and 10 bases at J, with 7 bases between. In germline, CDR1 is MDHEN, CDR2 SYDVKM. CDR3 length equals 11 residues. The CDR3 DNA follows: TGTGCCAGCAGTTTGTCGGGGGAGCAGTTCTTC. It translates to CASSLSGEQFF.

V gene TRBV6-1 combines with J gene TRBJ1-2, with TRBD1 matching over 8 bases. The CDR3 runs to 13 residues. CDR1 is MNHNS, CDR2 SASEGT, per germline. After removal of 5 bases from V and 5 bases from J, the junction contained 4 bases not matched to a gene. CDR3 bases: TGTGCCAGCAGTACTCGACAGGGGTATGGCTACACCTTC. Protein: CASSTRQGYGYTF.

The rearrangement uses TRBV28 and TRBJ1-1; tentative D call: TRBD1 (5 bases). The ends were cut back, 3 bases at V and 1 base at J, with 15 bases in the middle. This CDR3 region has 16 residues. The V gene's germline CDR1 is MDHEN and CDR2 SYDVKM. The CDR3 loop is CASSLGGAIGNTEAFF. CDR3 nucleotides: TGTGCCAGCAGTTTGGGAGGGGCAATTGGGAACACTGAAGCTTTCTTT.

This chain uses TRBV11-2 with TRBJ2-2, with TRBD2 as a possible D gene (6 bases). CDR3 length: 16 residues. Trimming removed 3 bases at V and 0 bases at J, with 11 bases between. CDR1 is SGHAT and CDR2 is FQNNGV in the germline V gene. This CDR3 is CASSLRDGTNTGELFF. The DNA of the CDR3 is TGTGCCAGCAGCTTGCGGGACGGGACGAACACCGGGGAGCTGTTTTTT.

This chain uses TRBV30 with TRBJ2-3; tentatively, D is TRBD1 (7 bases). The CDR3 sequence is 13 residues long. Deletions cut 2 bases from V and 4 bases from J, with 10 bases between. From germline, CDR1 is GTSNPN and CDR2 SVGIG (reference sequence). The CDR3 DNA sequence: TGTGCCTGGAGTCGCAGGGGGGCAGATACGCAGTATTTT. This sequence encodes CAWSRRGADTQYF.

The chain couples TRBV30 to TRBJ2-5, with 9 bases lining up with TRBD1. Germline V gene data show CDR1 as GTSNPN and CDR2 as SVGIG (reference sequence). The V segment lost 5 bases and the J segment 5 bases; nucleotides outside the gene matches: 3. The CDR3 extends over 12 amino acids. In nucleotides, the CDR3 is TGTGCCTGGGGGACAGGGTTGGAGACCCAGTACTTC. Its translation: CAWGTGLETQYF.

This chain connects TRBV23-1 to TRBJ1-5; D is unresolved. TRBV23-1 is reported as an ORF; its role is uncertain. The germline V and J ends were trimmed by 2 bases and 5 bases, with 4 bases remaining between them. CDR3 length: 12 amino acids. CDR3 sequence: CASSQGDQPQHF. CDR3 sequence (DNA): TGCGCCAGCAGTCAAGGGGATCAGCCCCAGCATTTT.